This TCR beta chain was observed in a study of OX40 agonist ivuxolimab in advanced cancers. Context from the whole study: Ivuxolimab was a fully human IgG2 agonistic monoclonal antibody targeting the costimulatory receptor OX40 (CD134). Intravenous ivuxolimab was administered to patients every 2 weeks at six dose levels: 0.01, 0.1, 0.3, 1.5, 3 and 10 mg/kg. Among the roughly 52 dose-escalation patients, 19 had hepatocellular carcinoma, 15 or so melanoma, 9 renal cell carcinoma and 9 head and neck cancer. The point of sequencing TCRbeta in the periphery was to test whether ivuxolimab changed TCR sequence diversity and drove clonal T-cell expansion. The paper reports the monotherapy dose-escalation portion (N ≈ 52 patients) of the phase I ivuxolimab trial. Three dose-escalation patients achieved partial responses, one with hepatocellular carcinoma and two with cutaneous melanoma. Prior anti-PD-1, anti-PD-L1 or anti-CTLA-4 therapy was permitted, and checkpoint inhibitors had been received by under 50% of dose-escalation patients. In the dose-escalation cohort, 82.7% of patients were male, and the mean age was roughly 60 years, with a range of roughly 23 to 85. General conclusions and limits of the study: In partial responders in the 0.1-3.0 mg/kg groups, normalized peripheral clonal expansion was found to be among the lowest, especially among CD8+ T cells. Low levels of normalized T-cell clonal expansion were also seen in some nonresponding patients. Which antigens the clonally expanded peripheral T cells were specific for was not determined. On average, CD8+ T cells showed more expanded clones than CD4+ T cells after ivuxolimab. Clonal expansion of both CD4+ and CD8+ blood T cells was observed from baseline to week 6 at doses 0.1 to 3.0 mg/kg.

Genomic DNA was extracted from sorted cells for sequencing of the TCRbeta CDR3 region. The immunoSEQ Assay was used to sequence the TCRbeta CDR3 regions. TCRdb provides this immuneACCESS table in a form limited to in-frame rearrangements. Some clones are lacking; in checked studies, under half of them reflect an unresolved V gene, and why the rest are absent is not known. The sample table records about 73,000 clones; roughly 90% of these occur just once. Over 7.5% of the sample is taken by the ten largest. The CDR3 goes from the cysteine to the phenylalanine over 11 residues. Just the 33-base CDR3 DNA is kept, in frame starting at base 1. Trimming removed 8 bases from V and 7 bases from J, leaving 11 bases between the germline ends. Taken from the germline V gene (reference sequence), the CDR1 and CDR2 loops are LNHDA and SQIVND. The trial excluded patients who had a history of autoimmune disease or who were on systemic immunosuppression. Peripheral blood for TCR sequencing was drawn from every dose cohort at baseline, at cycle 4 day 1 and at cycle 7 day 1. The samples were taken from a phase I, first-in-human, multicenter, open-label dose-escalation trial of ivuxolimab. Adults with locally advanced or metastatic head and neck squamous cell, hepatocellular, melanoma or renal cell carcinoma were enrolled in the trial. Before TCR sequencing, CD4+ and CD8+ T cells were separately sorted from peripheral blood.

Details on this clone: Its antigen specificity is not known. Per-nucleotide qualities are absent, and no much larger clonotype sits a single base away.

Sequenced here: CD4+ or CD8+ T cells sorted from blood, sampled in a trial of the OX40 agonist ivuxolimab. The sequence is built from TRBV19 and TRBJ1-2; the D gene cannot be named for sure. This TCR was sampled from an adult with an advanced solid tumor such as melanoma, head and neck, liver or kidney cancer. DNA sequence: TGTGCCAGTTACCGGGGTAGTGGCTACACCTTC. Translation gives CASYRGSGYTF.